This is a list of T cell receptor beta chains from one sample in a study of T cells in Graves' hyperthyroidism and ophthalmopathy. Each CDR3 protein gets one entry after TCRdb re-called the multiplex PCR reads with MiXCR. The sample includes a few hundred thousand distinct CDR3 sequences, roughly 25% of them seen just once. The sequenced sample was blood. All receptors come from a man in his fifties or sixties with Graves' hyperthyroidism. The CDR3 runs from the conserved cysteine through the conserved F or W. A D gene is named only where the DNA matches it firmly. A clone size is listed for some rows: how often the clone was seen (once, few, many), or a class if it is expanded.

V gene	D gene	clone size	J gene	CDR3 DNA	CDR3 protein
TRBV28	.	.	TRBJ2-2	TGTGCCAGCAGTTCCTACTATACAGGTACCAACACCGGGGAGCTGTTTTTT	CASSSYYTGTNTGELFF
TRBV6-6	TRBD2	.	TRBJ2-3	TGTGCCAGCAGTTACTCCCCAGGACTAGCGGGAGCTACGCAGTATTTT	CASSYSPGLAGATQYF
TRBV5-4	TRBD2	few	TRBJ2-5	TGTGCCAGCAGCTCGTTCTCTAGCGGGAGTAGGGAGACCCAGTACTTC	CASSSFSSGSRETQYF
TRBV5-6	TRBD1	few	TRBJ1-2	TGTGCCAGCATTCGGACAGGGAACTATGGCTACACCTTC	CASIRTGNYGYTF
TRBV6-1	.	many	TRBJ2-7	TGTGCCAGCAGTTACGCGGGACAGTACTACGAGCAGTACTTC	CASSYAGQYYEQYF
TRBV11-2	.	many	TRBJ2-3	TGTGCCAGCAGCTCCCGCGCGGAAGATACGCAGTATTTT	CASSSRAEDTQYF
TRBV20-1	TRBD1	.	TRBJ1-3	TGCAGTGCTAAACGGGACAGGGCTGGAAACACCATATATTTT	CSAKRDRAGNTIYF
TRBV3-1	TRBD1	few	TRBJ2-2	TGTGCCAGCAGCCAGCCCCGGACAGGTAGTCGGACCGGGGAGCTGTTTTTT	CASSQPRTGSRTGELFF
TRBV20-1	.	.	TRBJ1-1	TGCAGTGCTTCACCCGCAGGGGCCGAATATCGGAACACTGAAGCTTTCTTT	CSASPAGAEYRNTEAFF
TRBV19	TRBD2	few	TRBJ2-4	TGTGCCAGTAGTTCTGGGACTAGCGGGAGTATAGGGGCCAAAAACATTCAGTACTTC	CASSSGTSGSIGAKNIQYF
TRBV6-1	.	.	TRBJ1-3	TGTGCCAGCGGAAATAACCAGCTCGCGTCCTCTGGAAACACCATATATTTT	CASGNNQLASSGNTIYF
TRBV3-1	TRBD2	many	TRBJ2-1	TGTGCCAGCAGCCGTGAGACTAGCGCTCACAATGAGCAGTTCTTC	CASSRETSAHNEQFF
TRBV28	.	few	TRBJ1-5	TGTGCCAGCAGTCAAAGACAGGACGGACAGCCCCAGCATTTT	CASSQRQDGQPQHF
TRBV20-1	.	.	TRBJ2-3	TGCAGTGGAACCGCCGACACAGATACGCAGTATTTT	CSGTADTDTQYF
TRBV9	.	.	TRBJ2-3	TGTGCCAGCAGCGATACCGGGACTGCTACAGATACGCAGTATTTT	CASSDTGTATDTQYF
TRBV29-1	TRBD1	.	TRBJ1-5	TGCAGCGTTGCCGGGACAGGGGGCTATCAGCCCCAGCATTTT	CSVAGTGGYQPQHF
TRBV6-1	.	many	TRBJ2-3	TGTGCCAGCAGTGGGACGGACGACCTCACAGATACGCAGTATTTT	CASSGTDDLTDTQYF
TRBV4-2	TRBD2	few	TRBJ2-5	TGTGCCAGCAGCCAGAGGGAGGGGACCCAGTACTTC	CASSQREGTQYF
TRBV7-2	.	many	TRBJ2-7	TGTGCCAGCAGCTTTGACGGGGTATCCTACGAGCAGTACTTC	CASSFDGVSYEQYF
TRBV3-1	TRBD2	few	TRBJ2-3	TGTGCCAGCAGCCGTTTAACTAGCGGTCTTAGCACAGATACGCAGTATTTT	CASSRLTSGLSTDTQYF
TRBV30	.	few	TRBJ2-3	TGTGCCTGGCGGACTGATAGACAGGCGCGCGCAGATACGCAGTATTTT	CAWRTDRQARADTQYF
TRBV20-1	.	.	TRBJ1-1	TGCAGTGCCAGACCCCAGGGTGGTTACACTGAAGCTTTCTTT	CSARPQGGYTEAFF
TRBV10-2	.	few	TRBJ2-7	TGCGCCAGCAGCCCGGTGGACGAGCAGTACTTC	CASSPVDEQYF
TRBV2	.	.	TRBJ1-5	TGTGCCAGCAGTGTCTTAGGCAACAATCAGCCCCAGCATTTT	CASSVLGNNQPQHF
TRBV6-1	.	few	TRBJ2-1	TGTGCCAGCAGTGAACGTTGGGCGTTAGGGAACAATGAGCAGTTCTTC	CASSERWALGNNEQFF
TRBV11-2	.	many	TRBJ1-5	TGTGCCAGCAGCTTAGATCTTCAGCCCCAGCATTTT	CASSLDLQPQHF
TRBV7-9	TRBD1	many	TRBJ2-7	TGTGCCAGCAGCTATCAACAGGGGACCTACGAGCAGTACTTC	CASSYQQGTYEQYF
TRBV4-1	.	few	TRBJ2-3	TGCGCCAGCAGCCAAGAAACGACTCGGACCACAGATACGCAGTATTTT	CASSQETTRTTDTQYF
TRBV12-3/TRBV12-4	TRBD1	.	TRBJ2-7	TGTGCCAGCAGTTTCACAGGGGACGAGCAGTACTTC	CASSFTGDEQYF
TRBV7-3	.	many	TRBJ2-5	TGTGCCAGCAGCCCACTCGGGGGAGTGGGAGAGACCCAGTACTTC	CASSPLGGVGETQYF
TRBV5-6	TRBD1	.	TRBJ2-7	TGTGCCAGCAGCCGATCGGGACAGGGGATCCAGCAGTACTTC	CASSRSGQGIQQYF
TRBV15	.	.	TRBJ2-1	TGTGCCACCAGCATTCCCCCCGGGACTCCTAATGAGCAGTTCTTC	CATSIPPGTPNEQFF
TRBV29-1	.	many	TRBJ2-7	TGCAGCGTCACTGCCCAGGGTCACGAGCAGTACTTC	CSVTAQGHEQYF
TRBV18	.	many	TRBJ1-2	TGTGCCAGCTCACCGGAGGGAGGCTATGGCTACACCTTC	CASSPEGGYGYTF
TRBV19	TRBD2	.	TRBJ2-2	TGTGCCAGTAGTCCTCCGACTAGCGGGAAAAGGGCCGGGGAGCTGTTTTTT	CASSPPTSGKRAGELFF
TRBV27	TRBD2	.	TRBJ2-3	TGTGCCAGCAGTTGGGGTAGCGGGGAAACAGATACGCAGTATTTT	CASSWGSGETDTQYF
TRBV9	TRBD1	.	TRBJ2-7	TGTGCCAGCAGCTTATCAGGGGACAGCTCCTACGAGCAGTACTTC	CASSLSGDSSYEQYF
TRBV13	.	.	TRBJ2-2	TGTGCCAGCAGCTTACCAGCGGAAAACACCGGGGAGCTGTTTTTT	CASSLPAENTGELFF
TRBV7-2	TRBD2	many	TRBJ2-5	TGTGCCAGCAGACGAGGGACTAGCGGAACCGAAGAGACCCAGTACTTC	CASRRGTSGTEETQYF
TRBV11-2	TRBD2	many	TRBJ2-3	TGTGCCAGCAGCCCCCTAGCGGGGGCCCCGGGAGGTACGCAGTATTTT	CASSPLAGAPGGTQYF
TRBV7-6	.	.	TRBJ2-3	TGTGCCAGCGGGGCAGGGCCCCTGGCAGATACGCAGTATTTT	CASGAGPLADTQYF
TRBV2	TRBD2	many	TRBJ2-7	TGTGCCAGCAGGGGACTAGCGGGGCCAACCTACGAGCAGTACTTC	CASRGLAGPTYEQYF
TRBV6-1	.	.	TRBJ2-5	TGTGCCGCGCAGACTAGGCCCAACCAAGAGACCCAGTACTTC	CAAQTRPNQETQYF
TRBV5-1	TRBD2	many	TRBJ2-3	TGCGCCAGCAGTCAGACTAGCGGGACCGGTTATACGCAGTATTTT	CASSQTSGTGYTQYF
TRBV24-1	TRBD2	.	TRBJ2-3	TGTGCCACCAGTGACCCCTTGGCGGGAGGCATTCTGGAAGATACGCAGTATTTT	CATSDPLAGGILEDTQYF
TRBV4-1	.	.	TRBJ2-7	TGCGCCAGCAGCCAAGAGTACAGGGACGAGCAGTACTTC	CASSQEYRDEQYF
TRBV7-8	.	many	TRBJ2-7	TGTGCCAGCAGCTTCGGGACTCCGACCTACGAGCAGTACTTC	CASSFGTPTYEQYF
TRBV7-9	.	many	TRBJ2-5	TGTGCCAGCAGCTTAGTAGCGAAAGAGACCCAGTACTTC	CASSLVAKETQYF
TRBV28	TRBD1	many	TRBJ2-7	TGTGCCAGCAGTTTAACGGGGACAGGGGGCTACGAGCAGTACTTC	CASSLTGTGGYEQYF
TRBV6-1	.	few	TRBJ2-3	TGTGCCAGCAGGGTTGGCGGGACCACAGATACGCAGTATTTT	CASRVGGTTDTQYF
TRBV6-1	.	few	TRBJ2-3	TGTGCCAGCAGACCACTGGGGCCGTTAACAGATACGCAGTATTTT	CASRPLGPLTDTQYF
TRBV5-6	TRBD2	.	TRBJ2-5	TGTGCCAGCAGCTTGGGGGGGGTAGCGGGATTCCCCTTCCAAGAGACCCAGTACTTC	CASSLGGVAGFPFQETQYF
TRBV2	.	few	TRBJ1-2	TGTGCCAGCAGGGACACCGAGGCGTATGGCTACACCTTC	CASRDTEAYGYTF
TRBV27	.	.	TRBJ1-2	TGTGCCAGCAATAGTTTTGGCTTCACAATCTATGGCTACACCTTC	CASNSFGFTIYGYTF
TRBV7-3	.	many	TRBJ2-5	TGTGCCAGCAGCTTATTGGGGCAAGAGACCCAGTACTTC	CASSLLGQETQYF
TRBV25-1	.	.	TRBJ1-2	TGTGCCAGCAGCCCAGGCTCTGGCTACACCTTC	CASSPGSGYTF
TRBV7-3	.	many	TRBJ2-3	TGTGCCAGCAGCTTCGGTGGGGCGGCGACAGATACGCAGTATTTT	CASSFGGAATDTQYF
TRBV29-1	.	.	TRBJ2-6	TGCAGCGGAATCCTGGAGGACTCTGGGGCCAACGTCCTGACTTTC	CSGILEDSGANVLTF
TRBV10-3	.	.	TRBJ2-7	TGTGCCATCAGTGAAAATGGTGTCCACCCTTCCTACGAGCAGTACTTC	CAISENGVHPSYEQYF